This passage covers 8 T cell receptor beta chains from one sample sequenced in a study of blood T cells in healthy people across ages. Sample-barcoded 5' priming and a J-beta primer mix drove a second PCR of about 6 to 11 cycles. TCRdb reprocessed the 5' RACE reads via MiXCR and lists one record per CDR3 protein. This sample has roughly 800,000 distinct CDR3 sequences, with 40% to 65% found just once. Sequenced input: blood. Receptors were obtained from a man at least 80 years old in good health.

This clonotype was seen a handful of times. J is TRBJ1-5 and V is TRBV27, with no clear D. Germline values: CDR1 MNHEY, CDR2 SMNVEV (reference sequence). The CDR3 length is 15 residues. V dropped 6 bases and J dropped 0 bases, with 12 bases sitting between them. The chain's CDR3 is CASRKGSNSNQPQHF. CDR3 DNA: TGTGCCAGCAGAAAGGGTTCAAATAGCAATCAGCCCCAGCATTTT.

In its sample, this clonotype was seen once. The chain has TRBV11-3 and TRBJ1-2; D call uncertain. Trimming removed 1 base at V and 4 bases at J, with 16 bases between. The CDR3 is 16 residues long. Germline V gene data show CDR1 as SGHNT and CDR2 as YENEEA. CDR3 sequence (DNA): TGTGCCAGCAGCTTAGCCTCGTCGACACCCGGCTATGGCTACACCTTC. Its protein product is CASSLASSTPGYGYTF.

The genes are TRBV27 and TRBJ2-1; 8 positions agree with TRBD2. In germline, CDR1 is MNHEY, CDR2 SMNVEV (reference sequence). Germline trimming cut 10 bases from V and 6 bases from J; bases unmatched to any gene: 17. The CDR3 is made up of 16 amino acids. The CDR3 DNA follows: TGTGCCACTCATCCCTCGGGACCAGCGGGAGTCAATGAGCAGTTCTTC. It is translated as CATHPSGPAGVNEQFF.

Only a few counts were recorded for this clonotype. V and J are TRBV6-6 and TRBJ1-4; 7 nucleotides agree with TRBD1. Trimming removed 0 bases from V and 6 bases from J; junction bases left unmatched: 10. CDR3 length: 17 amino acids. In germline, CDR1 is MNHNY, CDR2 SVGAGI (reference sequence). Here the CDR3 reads CASSYSIRGGIDEKLFF. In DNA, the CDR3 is TGTGCCAGCAGTTACTCGATCAGAGGGGGCATCGATGAAAAACTGTTTTTT.

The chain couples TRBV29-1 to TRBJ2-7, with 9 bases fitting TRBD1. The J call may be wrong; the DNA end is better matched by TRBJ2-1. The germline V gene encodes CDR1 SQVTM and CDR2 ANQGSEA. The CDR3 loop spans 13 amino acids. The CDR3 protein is CSVRTGVLNEQFF. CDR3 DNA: TGCAGCGTTCGGACAGGGGTGTTGAATGAGCAGTTCTTC.

The chain's CDR3 is CASSLRSVGAKNIQYF. DNA of the CDR3: TGTGCCAGCAGTTTACGGTCCGTTGGGGCCAAAAACATTCAGTACTTC. The V call is TRBV28, the J call TRBJ2-4; D call uncertain. V lost 2 bases and J lost 1, with 12 bases in between. CDR1 is MDHEN and CDR2 is SYDVKM in the germline V gene. The CDR3 covers 16 residues.

The CDR3 is CASSQERSGTSGQYF. CDR3 nucleotides: TGTGCCAGCAGCCAAGAACGAAGCGGGACCTCCGGGCAGTACTTC. This chain links TRBV4-2 with TRBJ2-7; 7 bases match TRBD2. The length of the CDR3 is 15 residues. The ends lost 0 bases at V and 9 bases at J; junction bases unmatched: 11. The germline V gene has CDR1 LGHNA and CDR2 YNFKEQ.

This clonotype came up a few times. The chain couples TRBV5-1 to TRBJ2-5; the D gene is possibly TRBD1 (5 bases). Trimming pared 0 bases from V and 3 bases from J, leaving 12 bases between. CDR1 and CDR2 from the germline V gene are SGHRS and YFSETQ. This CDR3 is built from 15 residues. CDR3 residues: CASSLEARAKETQYF. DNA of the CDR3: TGCGCCAGCAGCTTGGAGGCCAGGGCTAAAGAGACCCAGTACTTC.